This T cell receptor beta chain was retrieved from a study of T cell repertoires in cytomegalovirus infection. Study-wide context: The authors used CMV epitopes that were HLA-C-restricted (recently identified) and HLA-B-restricted (well studied).

Germline CDR1 MNHEY, CDR2 SVGAGI. With 2 bases clipped from V and 7 bases from J, the junction kept 6 bases outside the gene matches. The CDR3 is made up of 14 amino acids. This clonotype came up a few times. Its specificity is unknown. Study-level points and caveats: The response measured ex vivo was dominated by TCR beta clonotypes (HLA-C-restricted and CMV-specific). CMV carriers with the relevant HLA were identified by cumulative public TCR beta family frequency.

TCRdb re-called the reads with MiXCR, one entry per CDR3 protein. The data show 550,000 to 700,000 distinct CDR3 sequences, 40% seen once. This material consisted of cultured PBMCs, taken from culture after CMV antigen stimulation. The sequence derives from a human donor in good health (CMV status not recorded). Some clones in this sample may be carry-over from other donors' samples. The V and J genes are TRBV6-5 and TRBJ1-2, with TRBD1 matching 8 bases. The DNA for the CDR3 is TGTGCCAGCAGTTACATGCAGGGGGCGCTTGGCTACACCTTC. This translates into CASSYMQGALGYTF.